This T cell receptor beta chain was retrieved from a study of PD-1 blockade in classical Hodgkin lymphoma. V lost 4 bases to trimming and J lost 4 bases; unmatched junction nucleotides: 4. The V gene's germline CDR1 is MGHRA and CDR2 YSYEKL. CDR3 length: 14 residues. Time point noted: cycle 4 day 1 (C4D1), after less than seven weeks of nivolumab. Each and every patient relapsed after autologous stem cell transplantation, and patients got differing brentuximab vedotin exposure. CD8+ T cell isolation from thawed PBMCs was performed by magnetic negative selection. Sequenced by immunoSEQ multiplex PCR; TCRdb stores in-frame clones only, minus some. Of 8,000 to 8,500 clones listed, around 80% are singletons.

The rearrangement joins TRBV4-1 to TRBJ2-3; 8 bases agree with TRBD2. The receptor was isolated from a human donor with classical Hodgkin lymphoma. The material sequenced was CD8+ T cells from blood, taken before the fourth cycle of nivolumab. In DNA, the CDR3 is TGCGCCAGCAGCCGGACTAGCCCCGCAGATACGCAGTATTTT. Residues: CASSRTSPADTQYF.